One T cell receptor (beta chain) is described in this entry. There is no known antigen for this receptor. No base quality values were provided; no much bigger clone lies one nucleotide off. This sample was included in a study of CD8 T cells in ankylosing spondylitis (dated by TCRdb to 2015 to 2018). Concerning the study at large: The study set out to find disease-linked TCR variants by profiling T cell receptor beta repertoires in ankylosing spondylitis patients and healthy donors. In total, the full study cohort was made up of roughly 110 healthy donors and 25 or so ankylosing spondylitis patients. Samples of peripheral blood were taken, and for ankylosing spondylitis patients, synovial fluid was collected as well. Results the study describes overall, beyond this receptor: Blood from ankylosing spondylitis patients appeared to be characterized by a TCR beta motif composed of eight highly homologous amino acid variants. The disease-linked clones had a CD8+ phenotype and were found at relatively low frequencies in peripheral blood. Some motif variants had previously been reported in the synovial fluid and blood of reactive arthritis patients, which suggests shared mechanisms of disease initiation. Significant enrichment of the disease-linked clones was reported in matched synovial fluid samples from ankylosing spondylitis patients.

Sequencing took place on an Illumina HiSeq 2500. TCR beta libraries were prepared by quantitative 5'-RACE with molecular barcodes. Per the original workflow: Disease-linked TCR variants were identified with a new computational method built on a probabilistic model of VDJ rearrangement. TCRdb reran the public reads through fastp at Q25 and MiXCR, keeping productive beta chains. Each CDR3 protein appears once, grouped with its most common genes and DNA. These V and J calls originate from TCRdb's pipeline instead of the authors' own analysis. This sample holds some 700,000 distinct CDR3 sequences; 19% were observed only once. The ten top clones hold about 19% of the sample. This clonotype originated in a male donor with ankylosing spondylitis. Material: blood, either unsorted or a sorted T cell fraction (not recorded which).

The DNA sequence reads TGCGCCAGCAGTAACGACCGTAGCAATCAGCCCCAGCATTTT. Translated, it gives CASSNDRSNQPQHF. The V gene is TRBV4-1 and the J gene is TRBJ1-5, with the D gene not confidently named. Including the terminal cysteine and phenylalanine, the CDR3 comprises 14 residues. Only the CDR3 DNA is retained, 42 bases long and in frame from the first base. V was cut back by 6 bases and J by 0 bases, leaving a gap of 9 bases between them. CDR1 MGHRA and CDR2 YSYEKL were looked up in the germline V gene.